This TCR beta chain was identified in a study of blood T cell repertoires in COVID-19. Generated by immunoSEQ multiplex PCR, the TCRdb table keeps only in-frame clones and is missing some. The table lists approximately 320,000 clones, around 85% of them singletons. Germline lookup yields CDR1 DFQATT and CDR2 SNEGSKA (reference sequence). Trimming took off 3 bases at V and 0 bases at J, with 11 bases between the two ends. The CDR3 totals 14 residues. The V call is TRBV20-1, the J call TRBJ1-1; TRBD1 might be the D (5 bases). Sequences were obtained from peripheral blood. The source of this sequence is a human donor in a cohort sampled during active COVID-19. The CDR3 DNA reads TGCAGTGCTAGTCGACAGCTCATGAACACTGAAGCTTTCTTT. This codes for CSASRQLMNTEAFF.